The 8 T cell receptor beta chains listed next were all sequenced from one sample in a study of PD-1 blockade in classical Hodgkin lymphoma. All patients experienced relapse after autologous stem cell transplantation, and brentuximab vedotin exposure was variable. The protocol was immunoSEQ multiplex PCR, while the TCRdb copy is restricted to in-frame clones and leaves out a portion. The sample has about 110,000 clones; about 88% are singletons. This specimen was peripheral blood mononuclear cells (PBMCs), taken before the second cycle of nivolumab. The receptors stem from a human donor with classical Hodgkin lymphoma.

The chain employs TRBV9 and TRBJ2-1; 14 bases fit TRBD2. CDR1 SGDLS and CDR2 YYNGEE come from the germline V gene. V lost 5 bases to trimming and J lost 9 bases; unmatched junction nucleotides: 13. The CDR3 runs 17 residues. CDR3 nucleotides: TGTGCCAGCAGAGGGACTAGCGGGAGCAGTGGAGGGGGTGAGCAGTTCTTC. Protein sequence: CASRGTSGSSGGGEQFF.

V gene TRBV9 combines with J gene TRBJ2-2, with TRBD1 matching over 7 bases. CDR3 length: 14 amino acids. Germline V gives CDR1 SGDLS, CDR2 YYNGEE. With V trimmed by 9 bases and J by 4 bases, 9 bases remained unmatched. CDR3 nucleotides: TGTGCCACAGGACGACAGGGAGTCACCGGGGAGCTGTTTTTT. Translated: CATGRQGVTGELFF.

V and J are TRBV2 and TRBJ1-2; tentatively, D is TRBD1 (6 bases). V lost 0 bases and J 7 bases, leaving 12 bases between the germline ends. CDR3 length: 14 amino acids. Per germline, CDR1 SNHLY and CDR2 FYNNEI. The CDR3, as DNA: TGTGCCAGCAGTGAAGCGGACAGAGGCATTGGCTACACCTTC. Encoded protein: CASSEADRGIGYTF.

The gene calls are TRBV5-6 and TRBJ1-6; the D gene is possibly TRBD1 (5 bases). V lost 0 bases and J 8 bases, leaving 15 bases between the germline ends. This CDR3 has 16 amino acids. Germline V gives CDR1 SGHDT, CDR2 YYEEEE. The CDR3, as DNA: TGTGCCAGCAGCTTGGCTCCGGGACCGGGGTATTCACCCCTCCACTTT. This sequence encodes CASSLAPGPGYSPLHF.

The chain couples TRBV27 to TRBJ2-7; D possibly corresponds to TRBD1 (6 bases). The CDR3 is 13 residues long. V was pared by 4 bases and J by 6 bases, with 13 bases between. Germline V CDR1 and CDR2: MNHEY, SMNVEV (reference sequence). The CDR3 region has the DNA TGTGCCAGCAGTTCCCTAATCAGGGGCGAGCAGTACTTC. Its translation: CASSSLIRGEQYF.

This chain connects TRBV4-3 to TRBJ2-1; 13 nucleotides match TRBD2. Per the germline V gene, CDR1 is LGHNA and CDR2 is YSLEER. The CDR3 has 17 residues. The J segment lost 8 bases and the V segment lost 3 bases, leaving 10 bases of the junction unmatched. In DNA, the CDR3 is TGCGCCAGCAGCCAGGGACTAGCGGGGCTGGAGGGCCATGAGCAGTTCTTC. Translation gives CASSQGLAGLEGHEQFF.

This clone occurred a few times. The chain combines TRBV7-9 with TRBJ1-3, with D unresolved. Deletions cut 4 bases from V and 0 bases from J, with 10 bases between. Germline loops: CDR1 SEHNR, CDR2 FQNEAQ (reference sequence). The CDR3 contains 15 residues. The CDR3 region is CASSSARTSGNTIYF. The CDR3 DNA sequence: TGTGCCAGCAGCTCCGCGCGGACCTCTGGAAACACCATATATTTT.

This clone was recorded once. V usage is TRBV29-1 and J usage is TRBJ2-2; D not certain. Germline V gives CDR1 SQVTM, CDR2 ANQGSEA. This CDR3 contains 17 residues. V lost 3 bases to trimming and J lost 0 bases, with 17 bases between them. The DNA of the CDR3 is TGCAGCGTTGATTTTGATCGTGGAGAAGCGAACACCGGGGAGCTGTTTTTT. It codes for CSVDFDRGEANTGELFF.